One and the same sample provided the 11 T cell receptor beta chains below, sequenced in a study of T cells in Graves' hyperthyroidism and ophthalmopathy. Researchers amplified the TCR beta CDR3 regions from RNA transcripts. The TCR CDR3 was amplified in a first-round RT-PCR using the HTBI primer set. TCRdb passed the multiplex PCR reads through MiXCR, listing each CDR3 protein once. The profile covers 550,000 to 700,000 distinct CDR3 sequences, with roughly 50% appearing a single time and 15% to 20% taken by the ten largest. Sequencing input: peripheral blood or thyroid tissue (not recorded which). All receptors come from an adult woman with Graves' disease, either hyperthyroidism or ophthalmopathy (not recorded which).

The CDR3 coding sequence is TGTGCCACCGGGGACAGGGGCTATGGCTACACCTTC. This sequence encodes CATGDRGYGYTF. V and J are TRBV24-1 and TRBJ1-2, with 10 bases fitting TRBD1. Germline V gene lookup returns CDR1 KGHDR and CDR2 SFDVKD. CDR3 length: 12 residues. J was trimmed by 4 bases and V by 9 bases; bases with no gene match: 1.

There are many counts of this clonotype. The CDR3 loop is CASSLDWQGNQPQHF. CDR3 sequence (DNA): TGCGCCAGCAGCCTAGACTGGCAGGGCAATCAGCCCCAGCATTTT. This rearrangement joins TRBV4-1 to TRBJ1-5; no reliable D call. The CDR3 contains 15 residues. The germline CDR1 and CDR2 sequences are MGHRA and YSYEKL. V was clipped by 4 bases and J by 2 bases, with 12 bases between them.

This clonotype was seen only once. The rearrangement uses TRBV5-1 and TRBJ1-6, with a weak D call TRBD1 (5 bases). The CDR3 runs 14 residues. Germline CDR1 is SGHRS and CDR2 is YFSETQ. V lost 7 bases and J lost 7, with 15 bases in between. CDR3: CASVGTGRNSPLHF. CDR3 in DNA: TGCGCCAGCGTCGGGACTGGGCGGAATTCACCCCTCCACTTT.

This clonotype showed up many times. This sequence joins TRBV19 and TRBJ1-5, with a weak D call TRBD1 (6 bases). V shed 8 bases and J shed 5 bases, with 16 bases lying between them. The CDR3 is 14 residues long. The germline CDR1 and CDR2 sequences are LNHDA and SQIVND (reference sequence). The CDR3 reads CASDPRRGDQPQHF. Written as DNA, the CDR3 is TGTGCCAGTGACCCCAGGAGGGGGGATCAGCCCCAGCATTTT. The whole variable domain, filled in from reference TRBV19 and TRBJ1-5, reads DGGITQSPKYLFRKEGQNVTLSCEQNLNHDAMYWYRQDPGQGLRLIYYSQIVNDFQKGDIAEGYSVSREKKESFPLTVTSAQKNPTAFYLCASDPRRGDQPQHFGDGTRLSIL.

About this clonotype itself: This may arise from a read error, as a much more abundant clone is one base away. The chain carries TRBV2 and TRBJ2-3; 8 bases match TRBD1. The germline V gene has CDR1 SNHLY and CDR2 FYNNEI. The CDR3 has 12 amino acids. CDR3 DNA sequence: TGTGCCGGCAGGACAGGGACAGATACGCAGTATTTT. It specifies CAGRTGTDTQYF.

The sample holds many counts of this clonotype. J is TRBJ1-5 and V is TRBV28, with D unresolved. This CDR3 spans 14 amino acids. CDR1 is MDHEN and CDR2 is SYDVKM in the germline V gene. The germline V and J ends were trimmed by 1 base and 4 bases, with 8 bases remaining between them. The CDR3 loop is CASSLYVGNQPQHF. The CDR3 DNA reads TGTGCCAGCAGTTTATACGTGGGGAATCAGCCCCAGCATTTT. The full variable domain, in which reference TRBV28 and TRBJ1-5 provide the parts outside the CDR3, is DVKVTQSSRYLVKRTGEKVFLECVQDMDHENMFWYRQDPGLGLRLIYFSYDVKMKEKGDIPEGYSVSREKKERFSLILESASTNQTSMYLCASSLYVGNQPQHFGDGTRLSIL.

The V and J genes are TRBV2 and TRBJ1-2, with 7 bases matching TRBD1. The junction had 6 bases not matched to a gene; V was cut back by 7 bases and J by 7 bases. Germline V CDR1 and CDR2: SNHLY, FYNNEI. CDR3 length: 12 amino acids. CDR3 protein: CASTATGRGYTF. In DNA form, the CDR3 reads TGTGCCAGCACCGCGACAGGGCGTGGCTACACCTTC.

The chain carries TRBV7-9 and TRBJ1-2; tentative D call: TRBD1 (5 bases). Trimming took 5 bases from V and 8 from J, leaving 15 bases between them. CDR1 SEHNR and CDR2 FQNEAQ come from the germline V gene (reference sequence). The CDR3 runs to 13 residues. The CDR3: CASSPQGSGGYTF. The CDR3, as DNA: TGTGCCAGCAGCCCCCAGGGCAGTGGCGGCTACACCTTC.

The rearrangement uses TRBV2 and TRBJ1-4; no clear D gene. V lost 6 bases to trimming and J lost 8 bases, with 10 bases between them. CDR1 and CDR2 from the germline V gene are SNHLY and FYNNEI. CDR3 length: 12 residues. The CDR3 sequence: CASSAKGEKLFF. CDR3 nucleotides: TGTGCCAGCAGCGCAAAAGGAGAAAAACTGTTTTTT.

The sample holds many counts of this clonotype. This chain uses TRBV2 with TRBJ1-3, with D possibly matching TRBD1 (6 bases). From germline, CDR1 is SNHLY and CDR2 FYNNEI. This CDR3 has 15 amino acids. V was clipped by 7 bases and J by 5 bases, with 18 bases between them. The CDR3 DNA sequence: TGTGCCAGCACTTCCACGGGGGGCACCAGAAACACCATATATTTT. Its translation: CASTSTGGTRNTIYF.

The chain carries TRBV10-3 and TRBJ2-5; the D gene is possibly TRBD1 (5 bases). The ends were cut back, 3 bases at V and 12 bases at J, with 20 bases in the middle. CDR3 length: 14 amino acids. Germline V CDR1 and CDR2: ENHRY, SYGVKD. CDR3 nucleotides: TGTGCCATCAGTGATGCCAGGACACCACTTCGGGAGTACTTC. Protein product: CAISDARTPLREYF.